The 20 T cell receptor beta chains in this list originate from one sample, sequenced in a study of T cells after yellow fever vaccination. One entry per CDR3 protein, called by TCRdb with MiXCR from the 5' RACE reads. The sample holds a few hundred thousand distinct CDR3 sequences, around 10% seen once. The source material was PBMCs, sampled on the day of the first yellow fever vaccination. Receptors originate from a man aged 18 to 35 who received the YFV17D yellow fever vaccine.

This clonotype was seen more than once but under ten times. The chain joins TRBV6-6 to TRBJ1-5, with D uncertain. Germline-derived CDR1 and CDR2 are MNHNY and SVGAGI (reference sequence). The CDR3 runs 12 residues. Trimming left V 4 bases short and J 11 bases short, with 12 bases between. CDR3 DNA: TGTGCCAGCAGTTGGACCGAGTCGGCCCAGCATTTT. Protein: CASSWTESAQHF.

The chain carries TRBV2 and TRBJ1-6; D remains unclear. Between the trimmed V and J ends, which lost 1 base and 6 bases, there was a span of 13 bases. Germline V gene sequence: CDR1 SNHLY, CDR2 FYNNEI. The CDR3 is 16 amino acids. In DNA, the CDR3 is TGTGCCAGCAGTGAAGGCAGACTTAAAACTAATTCACCCCTCCACTTT. Encoded protein: CASSEGRLKTNSPLHF.

This clonotype has a handful of counts. J is TRBJ2-7 and V is TRBV4-1, with 9 bases that match TRBD1. Germline CDR1 and CDR2: MGHRA and YSYEKL. The CDR3 contains 15 residues. The junction had 3 bases not matched to a gene; V was cut back by 3 bases and J by 0 bases. CDR3 region: CASSQGQGPSYEQYF. The CDR3 DNA sequence: TGCGCCAGCAGCCAGGGACAGGGACCCTCCTACGAGCAGTACTTC.

DNA for the CDR3: TGTGCCAGCAGCACCCGGACAGGGCCTGGGGCCAACGTCCTGACTTTC. It specifies CASSTRTGPGANVLTF. The rearrangement uses TRBV4-2 and TRBJ2-6; 8 nucleotides agree with TRBD1. Germline V gene sequence: CDR1 LGHNA, CDR2 YNFKEQ. Trimming cost V 5 bases and J 2 bases; bases outside gene matches: 5. This CDR3 contains 16 residues.

This rearrangement joins TRBV18 to TRBJ2-7; D is tentatively TRBD1 or TRBD2 (5 bases each). The germline gives CDR1 KGHSH, CDR2 LQKENI. This CDR3 is 18 amino acids long. Deletions cut 3 bases from V and 7 bases from J, with 28 bases between. The chain's CDR3 is CASSPFVGTTSSVGEQYF. Written as DNA, the CDR3 is TGTGCCAGCTCACCTTTCGTGGGGACCACATCATCCGTTGGAGAGCAGTACTTC. Full variable domain (rest looked up from reference TRBV18 and TRBJ2-7): NAGVMQNPRHLVRRRGQEARLRCSPMKGHSHVYWYRQLPEEGLKFMVYLQKENIIDESGMPKERFSAEFPKEGPSILRIQQVVRGDSAAYFCASSPFVGTTSSVGEQYFGPGTRLTVT.

The V gene is TRBV7-2, the J gene TRBJ2-3; maybe TRBD2 (6 bases). CDR1 SGHTA and CDR2 FQGNSA come from the germline V gene. CDR3 length equals 15 residues. Trimming pared 5 bases from V and 0 bases from J, leaving 12 bases between. The CDR3 region is CASSPWRESTDTQYF. The DNA of the CDR3 is TGTGCCAGCAGCCCTTGGAGGGAAAGCACAGATACGCAGTATTTT.

This clonotype turned up a few times. The chain uses TRBV12-3 or TRBV12-4 and TRBJ1-2; D is perhaps TRBD1 (5 bases). V was pared by 7 bases and J by 6 bases, with 15 bases between. This CDR3 comprises 13 residues. Here the CDR3 DNA reads TGTGCCAGCACCATGGGACGAGAGCATGGCTACACCTTC. The encoded protein is CASTMGREHGYTF.

This clonotype was detected only a few times. V gene TRBV4-3 combines with J gene TRBJ1-6; D remains ambiguous. Germline CDR1 LGHNA, CDR2 YSLEER. CDR3 length: 13 amino acids. With 1 base removed from V and 7 bases from J, the gap between germline ends came to 5 bases. The CDR3 nucleotides read TGCGCCAGCAGCCAAGCCGTGAATTCACCCCTCCACTTT. As protein: CASSQAVNSPLHF.

This chain connects TRBV3-1 to TRBJ2-7; D tentatively reads TRBD1 or TRBD2 (5 bases each). In germline, CDR1 is LGHDT, CDR2 YNNKEL (reference sequence). The CDR3 is 12 residues long. The ends were cut back, 6 bases at V and 6 bases at J, with 12 bases in the middle. The CDR3 sequence is CASSRDRLEQYF. The CDR3 DNA follows: TGTGCCAGCAGTCGGGACCGACTCGAGCAGTACTTC.

This clonotype was recorded at least ten times. This chain joins TRBV4-1 and TRBJ1-5; TRBD1 might be the D (5 bases). The CDR3 is 20 amino acids. Trimming stripped 1 base from V and 3 bases from J, with 25 bases between. Germline V gene lookup returns CDR1 MGHRA and CDR2 YSYEKL. The DNA for the CDR3 is TGCGCCAGCAGCCAAGTTTGGCCCACGACGCGCTCCAGGGTCAATCAGCCCCAGCATTTT. This codes for CASSQVWPTTRSRVNQPQHF.

This clonotype was found a few times. This rearrangement joins TRBV7-2 to TRBJ1-1, with D possibly matching TRBD1 (5 bases). Germline CDR1 reads SGHTA; CDR2 reads FQGNSA. V was shortened by 0 bases and J by 3 bases, with 14 bases between the two germline ends. The CDR3 has 16 residues. The CDR3 coding sequence is TGTGCCAGCAGCTTAGCCGCCCGTACGGGGGACACTGAAGCTTTCTTT. Translation: CASSLAARTGDTEAFF. The full variable domain, completed using reference TRBV7-2 and TRBJ1-1, is GAGVSQSPSNKVTEKGKDVELRCDPISGHTALYWYRQSLGQGLEFLIYFQGNSAPDKSGLPSDRFSAERTGGSVSTLTIQRTQQEDSAVYLCASSLAARTGDTEAFFGQGTRLTVV.

This clonotype was counted a few times. V gene TRBV5-1 combines with J gene TRBJ2-5; a possible D gene is TRBD1 (5 bases). The V and J ends lost 3 bases and 1 base respectively, with 10 bases between them. Germline V gives CDR1 SGHRS, CDR2 YFSETQ. The CDR3 loop spans 14 amino acids. The CDR3 here is CASSSRQIQETQYF. The CDR3 DNA follows: TGCGCCAGCAGCTCACGACAGATCCAAGAGACCCAGTACTTC.

This chain uses TRBV4-1 with TRBJ2-7; TRBD1 matches 8 bases. Germline CDR1 is MGHRA and CDR2 is YSYEKL. The CDR3 totals 15 residues. The chain's CDR3 is CDSSQDQQGGVEQYV. CDR3 nucleotide sequence: TGCGACAGCAGCCAAGATCAACAGGGGGGAGTCGAGCAGTACGTC.

This clonotype came up a few times. V is TRBV5-5 and J is TRBJ1-2, with D hard to call. V was shortened by 1 base and J by 0 bases, with 7 bases between the two germline ends. CDR1 SGHKS and CDR2 YYEKEE come from the germline V gene (reference sequence). This CDR3 contains 14 residues. CDR3 DNA: TGTGCCAGCAGCTTGAACGGAGCTAACTATGGCTACACCTTC. Its translation: CASSLNGANYGYTF.

The chain recombines TRBV5-1 with TRBJ2-3, with no clear D. Germline values: CDR1 SGHRS, CDR2 YFSETQ. The CDR3 is 16 residues long. V lost 1 base and J lost 6, with 18 bases in between. The CDR3 DNA is TGCGCCAGCAGCTTGCCTTCGGGTCGCCTGGGCGATACGCAGTATTTT. Translation gives CASSLPSGRLGDTQYF. Drawing the rest from reference TRBV5-1 and TRBJ2-3, the complete variable domain is KAGVTQTPRYLIKTRGQQVTLSCSPISGHRSVSWYQQTPGQGLQFLFEYFSETQRNKGNFPGRFSGRQFSNSRSEMNVSTLELGDSALYLCASSLPSGRLGDTQYFGPGTRLTVL.

CDR3 region: CAISRQENEKLFF. The CDR3 DNA reads as TGTGCCATCAGTCGACAGGAAAATGAAAAACTGTTTTTT. This sequence joins TRBV10-3 and TRBJ1-4, with a weak D call TRBD1 (6 bases). Looked up from germline, CDR1 is ENHRY and CDR2 is SYGVKD. Trimming took off 5 bases at V and 5 bases at J, with 9 bases between the two ends. This CDR3 has 13 residues.

The chain recombines TRBV1 with TRBJ2-7; the table's D call TRBD1 went unverified against the DNA. TRBV1 is assigned pseudogene status. The CDR3 consists of 15 residues. As DNA, the CDR3 is TGTGCCAGCAGACTAGACACGGACAGGGCCTACGAGCAGTACTTC. This gives the protein CASRLDTDRAYEQYF.

This clonotype was seen at least ten times. The genes are TRBV12-3 or TRBV12-4 and TRBJ2-7; 10 nucleotides agree with TRBD1. The V segment lost 5 bases and the J segment 3 bases; nucleotides outside the gene matches: 4. The CDR3 extends over 14 amino acids. CDR3 loop: CASSPGQGVYEQYV. For the CDR3, the DNA is TGTGCCAGCAGTCCCGGACAGGGGGTCTACGAGCAGTACGTC.

CDR3 sequence reads: CASSAGANYGYTF. CDR3 nucleotide sequence: TGTGCCAGCAGCGCAGGTGCTAACTATGGCTACACCTTC. This chain connects TRBV6-4 to TRBJ1-2; D unclear. Trimming removed 6 bases from V and 0 bases from J, with 8 bases in between. This CDR3 contains 13 residues. The V gene's germline CDR1 is MRHNA and CDR2 SNTAGT.

The genes are TRBV11-2 and TRBJ2-1; D might be TRBD1 or TRBD2, each matching 5 bases. Germline values: CDR1 SGHAT, CDR2 FQNNGV. Trimming took 1 base from V and 5 from J, leaving 9 bases between them. The CDR3 sequence is 14 residues long. In DNA, the CDR3 is TGTGCCAGCAGCTTAGCCGGGGCCCACAATGAGCAGTTCTTC. It encodes CASSLAGAHNEQFF.